Below, one T cell receptor beta chain is given with its context. Its antigen is unidentified. The data were taken from a study of vaccination effects on CD4 cells after COVID-19. At the level of the study: Participants got two doses of BNT162b2 or mRNA-1273 vaccine.

CDR1 SGHTS and CDR2 YDEGEE come from the germline V gene. The V segment lost 2 bases and the J segment 6 bases; nucleotides outside the gene matches: 6. CDR3 length: 15 residues. Study results and limitations: There was only 1 of 255 vaccine-induced clones in healthy vaccinees that cross-reacted with common cold coronaviruses.

The assay was immunoSEQ multiplex PCR, and TCRdb's table has in-frame clones only and misses some. The table records tens of thousands of clones, under 75% of them present only once. Antigen-specific CD4+ T cell clonotypes were called by their expansion after viral peptide-pool culture in ViraFEST. Between days 9 and 11 of culture, CD4+ T cells were separated out. Neither prior SARS-CoV-2 infection nor positive nucleocapsid antibodies were present in the vaccine recipients. Peptides at about 10 ug/ml and IL-2 at about 9.8 IU/ml were added to roughly 2 million PBMC per well. On days 3 and 7, fresh IL-2 medium replaced half the medium.

The sequence came from a human donor who received a COVID-19 vaccine. Material: CD4+ T cells from PBMCs cultured with SARS-CoV-2 spike peptides, obtained before COVID-19 vaccination. The genes are TRBV5-8 and TRBJ2-1, with TRBD2 identical over 9 bases. CDR3 DNA sequence: TGTGCCAGCAGCTTACCGGGACTAGCCGCCAATGAGCAGTTCTTC. Amino acids: CASSLPGLAANEQFF.